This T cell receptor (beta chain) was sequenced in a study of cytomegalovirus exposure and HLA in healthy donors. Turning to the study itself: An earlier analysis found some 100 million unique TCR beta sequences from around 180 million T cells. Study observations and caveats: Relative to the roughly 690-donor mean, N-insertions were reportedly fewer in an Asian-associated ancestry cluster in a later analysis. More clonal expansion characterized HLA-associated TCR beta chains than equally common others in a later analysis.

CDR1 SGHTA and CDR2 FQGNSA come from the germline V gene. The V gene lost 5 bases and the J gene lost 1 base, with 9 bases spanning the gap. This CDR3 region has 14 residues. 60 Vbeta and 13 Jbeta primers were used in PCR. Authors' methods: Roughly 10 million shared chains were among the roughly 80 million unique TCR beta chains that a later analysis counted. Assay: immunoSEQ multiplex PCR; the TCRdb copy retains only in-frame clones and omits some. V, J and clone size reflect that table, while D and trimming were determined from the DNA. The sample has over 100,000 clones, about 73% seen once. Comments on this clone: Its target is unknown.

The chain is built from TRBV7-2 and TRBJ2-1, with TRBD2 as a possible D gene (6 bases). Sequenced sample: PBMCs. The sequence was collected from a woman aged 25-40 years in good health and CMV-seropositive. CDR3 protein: CASSPGRSYNEQFF. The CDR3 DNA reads TGTGCCAGCAGCCCTGGGAGGTCCTACAATGAGCAGTTCTTC.